This T cell receptor beta chain was recorded in a study of cytomegalovirus exposure and HLA in healthy donors. In the study overall: Of all 400 or so donors who were genotyped, roughly 85% belonged to the Caucasian-associated ancestry cluster. Notes on the study in general: In a later analysis, HLA-C alleles had the fewest associated TCRs, DRB1 alleles the most. In an earlier analysis, most TCR beta V segments were productive about 87% or about 30% of the time.

The CDR3 spans 15 residues. Germline V CDR1 and CDR2: SEHNR, FQNEAQ (reference sequence). Trimming shortened V by 2 bases and J by 3 bases, and 13 bases separated the two germline ends. A word on this clone: Its cognate antigen is unknown.

The PCR was carried out with 60 Vbeta primers and 13 Jbeta primers. The assay was immunoSEQ multiplex PCR, and TCRdb's table has in-frame clones only and misses some. The table lists under 200,000 clones, about four fifths of them singletons, with 6% to 8% in the top ten. The chain couples TRBV7-9 to TRBJ2-5; tentative D call: TRBD2 (7 bases). The source material was PBMCs. This receptor was identified in a male donor in good health and CMV-seropositive. The CDR3 DNA is TGTGCCAGCAGCTTACCGGGGGGCACAGAAGAGACCCAGTACTTC. Translating gives CASSLPGGTEETQYF.